This TCR beta chain was profiled in a study of response to subunit inactivated influenza vaccine listed by TCRdb under 2018. Background on the whole study: Deep quantitative profiling of the T cell receptor repertoire was used in the study to follow responses to a trivalent subunit inactivated influenza vaccine.

Via the germline V gene, CDR1 is SGHRS and CDR2 YFSETQ. V sheds 2 bases and J sheds 5 bases, leaving 13 bases between their ends. From the cysteine through the phenylalanine, the CDR3 covers 15 amino acids. Only CDR3 DNA is held: 45 bases, read in frame from base 1. Worth noting for this clonotype: What this receptor recognizes is not known. Per-base quality was not reported, and no clone a single base away is much larger than it.

What the study reported, not specific to this receptor: The authors suggested that each seasonal influenza vaccination may recruit only a limited number of new T cells.

The method behind the library was RT-PCR. For sequencing, an Illumina HiSeq 2500 was employed. TCRdb reprocessed the public reads (quality trimming at Q25 with fastp, clone calling with MiXCR) and kept in-frame beta chains. Identical CDR3 protein sequences are pooled into one entry, listed with their most common genes and DNA. In all, the sample holds just under 550,000 distinct CDR3 sequences, and roughly a quarter of those were seen once. The ten largest clonotypes hold 2.8% of the sample. Another study also made use of these data, one on T cells expressing NK-cell markers. The second paper states: The TCR beta cDNA libraries were made using 5'RACE template switching, a step that added both a universal primer site and unique molecular identifiers. In sorted CD3+CD56+NKG2C+, CD3+CD56+NKG2C- and CD3+CD56-NKG2C+ T-cell subsets from several donors, TCR beta-chain repertoires were profiled. Of the eight sequenced donors, seven were found to be HCMV-seropositive and one was found to be HCMV-seronegative. In several experiments an anti-gammadeltaTCR antibody was added to restrict sorting to alphabetaTCR-expressing T cells. For over five donors, the dominant CD3+CD56+NKG2C+ clonotypes were among the top 10 CD8+ clonotypes and accounted for roughly 1.0-7.5% of CD8+ T cells. Those dominant clonotypes were again the most abundant among CD3+CD56-NKG2C+ cells in several donors, at roughly 25-60.1%. Whether the expanded NKG2C-expressing T cell clones were specific for HCMV antigens remained unclear. The eight sequenced donors were randomly selected healthy volunteers, three men and five women. HCMV-specific IgG was detected in serum with a commercial ELISA kit to determine HCMV serostatus. Ficoll density gradient centrifugation was used to isolate peripheral blood mononuclear cells from blood. Magnetic immunoseparation with Miltenyi isolation kits was used to isolate CD4+ and CD8+ T cells from PBMC. Synthesis of cDNA was primed from the TCR beta constant segment and was followed by two consecutive PCR amplification steps. Illumina HiSeq 2000/2500, MiSeq or NextSeq was used to sequence libraries as 2 x 150 bp reads. Reads were demultiplexed and grouped by UMI with MIGEC, and clonotypes were assembled and quantified with MiTCR. To exclude erroneous sequences, any TCR cDNA sequence not supported by at least two reads was discarded. The tcR package was used for downstream repertoire analysis, and clonotypes were matched between fractions using CDR3 nucleotide sequence together with V segment. VDJmatch was used to annotate antigen specificity against VDJdb, with one amino acid substitution in CDR3 allowed.

The input for sequencing was CD4+ T cells sorted from PBMCs, taken roughly 12 days after vaccination. Recombination linked TRBV5-1 to TRBJ2-2; matching of 6 bases hints at TRBD1 as the D gene. The source is a man in his fifties or sixties who received an inactivated influenza vaccine. Donor details come from another sample of the same person, matched by shared clones. For the CDR3, the sequence is CASSLKQGKTGELFF. The DNA reads TGCGCCAGCAGCTTAAAGCAGGGGAAAACCGGGGAGCTGTTTTTT.